This T cell receptor beta chain was profiled in a study of T cell responses to AZD1222 COVID-19 vaccine. Points from the study as a whole: Nearly half of spike-specific TCRs reportedly target unmutated variant regions. White British ancestry dominated among donors, who included more females, and clonal diversity was possibly underestimated. Spike-specific TCR breadth and depth were elevated following two AZD1222 doses. Without day 14 samples, only post-peak T cell repertoires were studied.

Some clones are missing from TCRdb's copy, which holds only in-frame ones; the method was immunoSEQ multiplex PCR. Among 75,000 to 100,000 clones, more than 75% were seen once, and the ten largest hold approximately 2.8%. Trimming left V 7 bases short and J 0 bases short, with 7 bases between. Per germline, CDR1 MDHEN and CDR2 SYDVKM. There are 13 residues in the CDR3. Comment on this clone: What it binds is not known. This CDR3 is also generated by other DNA sequences in the sample.

This TCR was sampled from an adult in good health. The sample consisted of peripheral blood, taken on day 0 of AZD1222 vaccination. This chain links TRBV28 with TRBJ1-5, with D uncertain. CDR3 bases: TGTGCCAGCAAGGGATATAGCAATCAGCCCCAGCATTTT. This translates into CASKGYSNQPQHF.